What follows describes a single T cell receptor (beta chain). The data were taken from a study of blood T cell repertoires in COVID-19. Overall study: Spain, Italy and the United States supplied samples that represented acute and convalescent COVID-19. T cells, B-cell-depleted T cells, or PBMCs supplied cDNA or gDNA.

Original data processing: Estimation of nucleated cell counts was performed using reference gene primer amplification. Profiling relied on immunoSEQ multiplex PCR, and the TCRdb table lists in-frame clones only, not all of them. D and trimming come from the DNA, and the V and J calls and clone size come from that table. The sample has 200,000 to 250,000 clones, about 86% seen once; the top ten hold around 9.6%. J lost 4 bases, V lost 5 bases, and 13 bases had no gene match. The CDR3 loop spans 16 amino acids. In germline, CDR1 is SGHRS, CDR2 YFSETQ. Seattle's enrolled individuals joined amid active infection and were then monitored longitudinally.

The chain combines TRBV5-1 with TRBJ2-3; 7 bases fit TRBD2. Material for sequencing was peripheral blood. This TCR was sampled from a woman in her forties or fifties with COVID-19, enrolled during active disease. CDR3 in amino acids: CASSFIAGLMADTQYF. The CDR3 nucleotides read TGCGCCAGCAGTTTCATAGCGGGCCTGATGGCAGATACGCAGTATTTT.